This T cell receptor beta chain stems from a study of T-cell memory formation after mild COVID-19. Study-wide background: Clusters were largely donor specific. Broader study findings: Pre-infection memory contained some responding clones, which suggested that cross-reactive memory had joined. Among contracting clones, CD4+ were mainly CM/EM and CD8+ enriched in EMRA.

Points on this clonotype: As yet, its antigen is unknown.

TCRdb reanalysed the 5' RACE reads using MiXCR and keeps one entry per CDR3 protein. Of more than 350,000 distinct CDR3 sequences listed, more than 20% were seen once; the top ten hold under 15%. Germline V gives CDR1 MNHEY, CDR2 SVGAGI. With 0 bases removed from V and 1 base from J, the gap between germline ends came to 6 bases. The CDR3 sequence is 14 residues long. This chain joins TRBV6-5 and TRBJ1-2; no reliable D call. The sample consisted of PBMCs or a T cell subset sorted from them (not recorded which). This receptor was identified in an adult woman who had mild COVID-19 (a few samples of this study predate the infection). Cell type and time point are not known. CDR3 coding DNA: TGTGCCAGCAGTTACTCGGTGGATAACTATGGCTACACCTTC. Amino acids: CASSYSVDNYGYTF.